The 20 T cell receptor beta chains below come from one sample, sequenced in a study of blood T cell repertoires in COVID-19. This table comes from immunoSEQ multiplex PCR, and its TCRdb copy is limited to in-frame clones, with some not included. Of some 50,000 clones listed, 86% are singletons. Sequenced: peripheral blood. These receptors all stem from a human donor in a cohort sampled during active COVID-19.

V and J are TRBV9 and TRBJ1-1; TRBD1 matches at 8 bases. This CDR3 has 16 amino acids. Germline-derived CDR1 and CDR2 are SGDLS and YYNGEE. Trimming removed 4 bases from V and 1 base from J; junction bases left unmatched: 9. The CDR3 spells CASSKGQARRNTEAFF. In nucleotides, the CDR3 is TGTGCCAGCAGCAAGGGACAGGCCAGAAGGAACACTGAAGCTTTCTTT.

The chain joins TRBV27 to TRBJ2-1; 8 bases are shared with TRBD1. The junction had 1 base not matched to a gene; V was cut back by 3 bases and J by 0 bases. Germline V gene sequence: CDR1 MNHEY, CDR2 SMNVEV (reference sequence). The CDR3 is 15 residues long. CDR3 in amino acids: CASSLDRDSYNEQFF. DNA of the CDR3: TGTGCCAGCAGTTTGGACAGGGACTCCTACAATGAGCAGTTCTTC.

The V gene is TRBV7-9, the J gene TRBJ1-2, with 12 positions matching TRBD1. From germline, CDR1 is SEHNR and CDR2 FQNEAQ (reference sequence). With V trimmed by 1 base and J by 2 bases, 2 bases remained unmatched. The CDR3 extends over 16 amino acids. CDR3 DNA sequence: TGTGCCAGCAGCTTAGGGGGACAGGGGGCAAACTATGGCTACACCTTC. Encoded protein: CASSLGGQGANYGYTF.

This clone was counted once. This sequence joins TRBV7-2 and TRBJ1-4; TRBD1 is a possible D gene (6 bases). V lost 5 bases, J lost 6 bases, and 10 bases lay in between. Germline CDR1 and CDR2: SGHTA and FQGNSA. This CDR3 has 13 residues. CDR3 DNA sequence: TGTGCCAGCAGCCGACAGGAGGATGAAAAACTGTTTTTT. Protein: CASSRQEDEKLFF.

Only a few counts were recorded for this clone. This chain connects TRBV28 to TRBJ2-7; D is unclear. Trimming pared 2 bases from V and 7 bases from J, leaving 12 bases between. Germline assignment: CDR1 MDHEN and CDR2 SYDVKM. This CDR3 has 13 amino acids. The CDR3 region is CASSLPVRVEQYF. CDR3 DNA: TGTGCCAGCAGTTTACCCGTTCGGGTTGAGCAGTACTTC.

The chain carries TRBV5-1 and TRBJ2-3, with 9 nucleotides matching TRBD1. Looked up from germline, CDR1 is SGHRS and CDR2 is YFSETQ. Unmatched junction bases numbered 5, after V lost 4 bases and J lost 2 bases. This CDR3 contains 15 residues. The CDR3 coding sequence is TGCGCCAGCAGCCACGGACAGGGGAACACAGATACGCAGTATTTT. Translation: CASSHGQGNTDTQYF.

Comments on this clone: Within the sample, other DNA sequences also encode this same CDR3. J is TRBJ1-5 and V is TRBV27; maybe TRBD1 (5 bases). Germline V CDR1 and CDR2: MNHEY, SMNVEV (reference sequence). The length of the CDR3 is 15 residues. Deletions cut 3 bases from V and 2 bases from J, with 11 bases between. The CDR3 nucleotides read TGTGCCAGCAGTTTTGCAGGGATGGGCAATCAGCCCCAGCATTTT. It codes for CASSFAGMGNQPQHF.

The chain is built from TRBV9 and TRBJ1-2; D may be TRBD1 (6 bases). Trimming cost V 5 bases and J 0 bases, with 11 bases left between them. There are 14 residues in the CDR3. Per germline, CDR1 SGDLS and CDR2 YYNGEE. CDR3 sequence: CASRRQATNYGYTF. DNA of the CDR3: TGTGCCAGCAGACGACAGGCGACTAACTATGGCTACACCTTC.

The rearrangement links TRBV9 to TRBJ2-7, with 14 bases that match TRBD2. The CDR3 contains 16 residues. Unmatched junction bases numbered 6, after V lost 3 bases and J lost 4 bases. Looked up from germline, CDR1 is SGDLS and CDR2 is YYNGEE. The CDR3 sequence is CASSAKGLAGVYEQYF. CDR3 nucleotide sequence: TGTGCCAGCAGCGCCAAGGGACTAGCGGGAGTTTACGAGCAGTACTTC.

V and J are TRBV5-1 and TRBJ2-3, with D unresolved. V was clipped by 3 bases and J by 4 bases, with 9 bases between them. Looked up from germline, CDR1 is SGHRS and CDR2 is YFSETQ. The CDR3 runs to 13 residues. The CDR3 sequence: CASSWPSPDTQYF. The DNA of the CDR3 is TGCGCCAGCAGCTGGCCCTCGCCAGATACGCAGTATTTT.

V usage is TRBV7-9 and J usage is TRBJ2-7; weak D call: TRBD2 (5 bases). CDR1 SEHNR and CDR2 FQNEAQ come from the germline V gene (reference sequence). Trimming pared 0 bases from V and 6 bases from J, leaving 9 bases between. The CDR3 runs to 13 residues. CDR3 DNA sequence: TGTGCCAGCAGCTTAGCGAGGGCGTCCGAGCAGTACTTC. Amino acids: CASSLARASEQYF.

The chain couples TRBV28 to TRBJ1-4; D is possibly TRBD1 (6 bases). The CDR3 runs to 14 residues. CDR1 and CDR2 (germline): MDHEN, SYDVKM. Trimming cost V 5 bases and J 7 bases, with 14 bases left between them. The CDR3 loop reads CASSQIGQFEKLFF. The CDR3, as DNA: TGTGCCAGCAGTCAAATCGGACAGTTTGAAAAACTGTTTTTT.

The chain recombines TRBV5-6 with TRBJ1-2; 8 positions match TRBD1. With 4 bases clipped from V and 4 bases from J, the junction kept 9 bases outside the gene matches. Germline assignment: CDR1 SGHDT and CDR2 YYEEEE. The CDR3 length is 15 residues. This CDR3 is CASSGDRGVVYGYTF. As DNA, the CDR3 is TGTGCCAGCAGCGGAGACAGGGGAGTAGTCTATGGCTACACCTTC.

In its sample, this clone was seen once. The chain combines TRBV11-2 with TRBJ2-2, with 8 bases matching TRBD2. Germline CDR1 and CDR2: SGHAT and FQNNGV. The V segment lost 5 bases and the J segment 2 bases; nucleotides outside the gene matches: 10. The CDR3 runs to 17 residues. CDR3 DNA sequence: TGTGCCAGCAGCCTGGGGGCTAGCGGGTCAAACACCGGGGAGCTGTTTTTT. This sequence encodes CASSLGASGSNTGELFF.

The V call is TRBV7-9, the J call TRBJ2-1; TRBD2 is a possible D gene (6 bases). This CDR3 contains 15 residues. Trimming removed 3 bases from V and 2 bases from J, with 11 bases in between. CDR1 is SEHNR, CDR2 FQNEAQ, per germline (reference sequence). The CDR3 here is CASSFGTPTYNEQFF. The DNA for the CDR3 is TGTGCCAGCAGCTTCGGGACTCCTACCTACAATGAGCAGTTCTTC.

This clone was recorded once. This CDR3 is CASSLAEGQGFGYTF. The DNA of the CDR3 is TGCGCCAGCAGCTTGGCCGAGGGACAGGGTTTCGGCTACACCTTC. J is TRBJ1-2 and V is TRBV5-1; 9 bases are a match to TRBD1. The length of the CDR3 is 15 residues. CDR1 and CDR2 from the germline V gene are SGHRS and YFSETQ. Trimming at V came to 0 bases and at J to 8 bases, leaving 8 bases not matched to a gene. The variable domain in full, with the rest retrieved from reference TRBV5-1 and TRBJ1-2, is KAGVTQTPRYLIKTRGQQVTLSCSPISGHRSVSWYQQTPGQGLQFLFEYFSETQRNKGNFPGRFSGRQFSNSRSEMNVSTLELGDSALYLCASSLAEGQGFGYTFGSGTRLTVV.

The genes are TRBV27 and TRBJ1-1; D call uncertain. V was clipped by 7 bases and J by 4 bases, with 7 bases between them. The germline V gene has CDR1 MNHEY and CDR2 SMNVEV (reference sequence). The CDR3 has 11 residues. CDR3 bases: TGTGCCAGCAACCGCGGCACTGAAGCTTTCTTT. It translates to CASNRGTEAFF.

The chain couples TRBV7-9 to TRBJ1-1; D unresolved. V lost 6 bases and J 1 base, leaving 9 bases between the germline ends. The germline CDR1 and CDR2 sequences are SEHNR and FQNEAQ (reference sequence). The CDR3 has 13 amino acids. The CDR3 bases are TGTGCCAGCAGTCGTACGGGGAACACTGAAGCTTTCTTT. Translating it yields CASSRTGNTEAFF.

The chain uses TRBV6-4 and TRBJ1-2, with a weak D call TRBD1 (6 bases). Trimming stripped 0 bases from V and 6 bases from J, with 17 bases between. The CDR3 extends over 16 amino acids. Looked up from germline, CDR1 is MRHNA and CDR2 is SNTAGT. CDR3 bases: TGTGCCAGCAGTGACTCCTTGGGTACAGGGAGACATGGCTACACCTTC. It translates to CASSDSLGTGRHGYTF.

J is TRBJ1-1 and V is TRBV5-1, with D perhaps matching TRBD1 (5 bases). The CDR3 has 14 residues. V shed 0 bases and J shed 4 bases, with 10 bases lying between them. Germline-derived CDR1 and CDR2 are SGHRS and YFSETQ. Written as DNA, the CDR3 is TGCGCCAGCAGCTTGGGGGGCTGGGGCACTGAAGCTTTCTTT. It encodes CASSLGGWGTEAFF.